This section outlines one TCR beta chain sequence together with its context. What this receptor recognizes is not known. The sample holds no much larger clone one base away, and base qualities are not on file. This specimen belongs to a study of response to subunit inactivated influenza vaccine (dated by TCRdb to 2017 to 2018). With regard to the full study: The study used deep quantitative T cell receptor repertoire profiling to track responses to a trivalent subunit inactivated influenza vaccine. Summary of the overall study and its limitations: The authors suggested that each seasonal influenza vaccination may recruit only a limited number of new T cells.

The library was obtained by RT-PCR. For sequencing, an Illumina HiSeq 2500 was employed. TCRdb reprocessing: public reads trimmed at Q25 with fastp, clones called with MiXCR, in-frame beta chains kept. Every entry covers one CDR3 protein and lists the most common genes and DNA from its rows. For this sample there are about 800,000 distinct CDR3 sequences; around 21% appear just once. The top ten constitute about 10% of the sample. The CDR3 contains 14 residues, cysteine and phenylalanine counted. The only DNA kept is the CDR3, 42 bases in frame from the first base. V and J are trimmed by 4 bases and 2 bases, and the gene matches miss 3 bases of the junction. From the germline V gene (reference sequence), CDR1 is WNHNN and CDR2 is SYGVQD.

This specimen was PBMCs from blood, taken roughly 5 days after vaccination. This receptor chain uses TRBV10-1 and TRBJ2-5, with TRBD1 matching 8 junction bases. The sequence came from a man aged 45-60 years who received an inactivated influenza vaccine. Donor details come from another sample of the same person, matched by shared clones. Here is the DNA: TGCGCCAGCAGTGGACAGGGGATGCAAGAGACCCAGTACTTC. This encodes CASSGQGMQETQYF.